This TCR beta chain was identified during a study of T cell changes during pregnancy in multiple sclerosis. Unmatched junction bases numbered 7, after V lost 2 bases and J lost 7 bases. Germline V gene lookup returns CDR1 LGHNA and CDR2 YNFKEQ. The CDR3 has 16 amino acids. Measured with immunoSEQ multiplex PCR; TCRdb has only the in-frame clones, and not every one. The sample consists of over 55,000 clones, more than 75% of them appearing once. The chain couples TRBV4-2 to TRBJ2-2; 10 nucleotides agree with TRBD2. The clonotype comes from a human donor whose cells served as feeder cells for cultures in a pregnancy study. The material sequenced was peripheral blood from another person, used as feeder cells. CDR3: CASSQPGLAHNGELFF. The CDR3 nucleotides read TGTGCCAGCAGCCAACCGGGACTAGCGCACAACGGGGAGCTGTTTTTT.